The TCR beta chain described here comes from a study of blood T cell repertoires in COVID-19. Study-level information: Whether acute or convalescent, the COVID-19 samples came from the United States, Italy and Spain.

Authors' data handling: Counts of nucleated cells, estimated from reference gene primer amplification, were obtained. Clones were read by immunoSEQ multiplex PCR, and TCRdb kept only the in-frame ones, dropping some. The DNA was the basis for D and trimming; V, J and clone size are from that table. The sample lists around 130,000 clones; about 88% were seen once. The CDR3 is 14 amino acids. V gave up 3 bases and J gave up 2 bases, with 10 bases separating them. Germline V lookup: CDR1 KGHSH, CDR2 LQKENI. The specimen was peripheral blood. V is TRBV18 and J is TRBJ1-2; D call uncertain. This sequence originates from a woman of 80 years or more with acute or convalescent COVID-19. The CDR3 nucleotides are TGTGCCAGCTCACCGTTAGATTCCAACTATGGCTACACCTTC. Translation gives CASSPLDSNYGYTF.